The entry below describes one T cell receptor (beta chain). Its antigen is not identified. Trimming took off 0 bases at V and 5 bases at J, with 13 bases between the two ends. Germline V lookup: CDR1 LNHNV, CDR2 YYDKDF (reference sequence). The CDR3 length is 16 residues. TCRdb re-analysed the reads in MiXCR, keeping a single row per CDR3 protein. The data show around 450,000 distinct CDR3 sequences, about a third seen once. The data derive from a study of T cell repertoires in cytomegalovirus infection. As for the study in general: The public TCR beta signatures pointed to both CMV infection and matching HLA type. General study points: Carriage of CMV together with the relevant HLA was identifiable through cumulative public TCR beta family frequency. The ex vivo response showed dominance by HLA-C-restricted CMV-specific TCR beta clonotypes.

The chain recombines TRBV15 with TRBJ1-4, with a weak D call TRBD1 (6 bases). The TCR comes from a human donor in good health (CMV status not recorded). Some clones in this sample may be carry-over from other donors' samples. The sequenced material came from PBMCs. The CDR3 here is CATSRDIGTQNEKLFF. The DNA of the CDR3 is TGTGCCACCAGCAGAGATATCGGGACACAAAATGAAAAACTGTTTTTT.